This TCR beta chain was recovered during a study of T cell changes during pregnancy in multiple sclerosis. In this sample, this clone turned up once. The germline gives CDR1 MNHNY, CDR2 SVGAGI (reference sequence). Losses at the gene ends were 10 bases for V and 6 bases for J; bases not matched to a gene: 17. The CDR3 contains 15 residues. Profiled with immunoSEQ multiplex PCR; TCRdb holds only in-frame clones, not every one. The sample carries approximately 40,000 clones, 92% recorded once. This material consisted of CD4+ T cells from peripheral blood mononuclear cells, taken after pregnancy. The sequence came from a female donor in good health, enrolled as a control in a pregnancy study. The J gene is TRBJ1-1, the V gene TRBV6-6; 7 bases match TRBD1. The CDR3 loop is CATHSQLSGGSEAFF. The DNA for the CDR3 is TGTGCCACCCATTCTCAACTCTCAGGGGGGTCTGAAGCTTTCTTT.